A single sample gave rise to the 8 T cell receptor beta chains below, sequenced in a study of vaccination and CD4 T cells after COVID-19. Sample treatment: approximately nine-day PBMC culture with coronavirus spike peptide pools or control peptides (ViraFEST assay). Harvesting of the unexposed donor's CD4+ T cells predated the COVID-19 pandemic (2011-2018). With the Oncomine TCR Beta short-read assay, DNA from cultured CD4+ T cells was sequenced. TCRdb re-called the PCR reads through MiXCR, storing one row per CDR3 protein. The sample lists about 4,000 distinct CDR3 sequences, around two thirds occurring once. No antigens are known for them. The sample taken for sequencing was CD4+ T cells from blood, cultured in vitro. These receptors were taken from a human donor in good health.

This sequence joins TRBV20-1 and TRBJ2-1, with D uncertain. Trimming shortened V by 1 base and J by 2 bases, and 12 bases separated the two germline ends. The CDR3 covers 15 residues. Germline V gene lookup returns CDR1 DFQATT and CDR2 SNEGSKA (reference sequence). The CDR3 here is CSARVGPSTYNEQFF. CDR3 DNA: TGCAGTGCTAGAGTGGGCCCATCTACCTACAATGAGCAGTTCTTC.

This sequence joins TRBV20-1 and TRBJ2-7, with TRBD2 matching 7 bases. Germline V CDR1 and CDR2: DFQATT, SNEGSKA (reference sequence). The V segment lost 1 base and the J segment 2 bases; nucleotides outside the gene matches: 8. The CDR3 contains 15 residues. Written as DNA, the CDR3 is TGCAGTGCTAGAGGGACCGGGAGGACGACCTACGAGCAGTACTTC. As protein: CSARGTGRTTYEQYF.

This clonotype was observed a few times. The chain is built from TRBV21-1 and TRBJ1-3; TRBD1 is the table's D call and was not checked against the DNA. TRBV21-1 is a recognized pseudogene. The length of the CDR3 is 16 residues. The CDR3 is CASSNYHRADGNTIYF. Written as DNA, the CDR3 is TGTGCCAGCAGCAACTACCACAGGGCTGATGGAAACACCATATATTTT.

The gene calls are TRBV27 and TRBJ1-2, with 8 bases matching TRBD1. The CDR3 sequence is 14 residues long. V lost 8 bases to trimming and J lost 3 bases; unmatched junction nucleotides: 8. Germline CDR1 and CDR2: MNHEY and SMNVEV (reference sequence). CDR3 sequence (DNA): TGTGCCAGCTCCAACTGGGGACAGGACTATGGCTACACCTTC. As protein: CASSNWGQDYGYTF.

The rearrangement joins TRBV27 to TRBJ1-3, with D possibly matching TRBD1 (5 bases). Germline V gives CDR1 MNHEY, CDR2 SMNVEV (reference sequence). V was clipped by 3 bases and J by 3 bases, with 6 bases between them. CDR3 size: 13 residues. The CDR3 reads CASSFRDGNTIYF. CDR3 DNA sequence: TGTGCCAGCAGTTTCAGGGATGGAAACACCATATATTTT.

V usage is TRBV12-3 or TRBV12-4 and J usage is TRBJ2-5; D remains ambiguous. The CDR3 spans 13 residues. Trimming left V 3 bases short and J 5 bases short, with 10 bases between. The CDR3 bases are TGTGCCAGCAGTTTGTTGGTTCAGGAGACCCAGTACTTC. The encoded protein is CASSLLVQETQYF.

This clonotype was detected a few times. The chain uses TRBV7-2 and TRBJ2-5; D is perhaps TRBD1 (5 bases). The germline CDR1 and CDR2 sequences are SGHTA and FQGNSA. CDR3 length: 16 amino acids. V was shortened by 6 bases and J by 4 bases, with 21 bases between the two germline ends. The CDR3 sequence is CASSSPGAPSRETQYF. In nucleotides, the CDR3 is TGTGCCAGCAGTTCCCCTGGGGCCCCCTCCAGAGAGACCCAGTACTTC.

This chain joins TRBV7-2 and TRBJ1-1; no clear D gene. Per germline, CDR1 SGHTA and CDR2 FQGNSA. The CDR3 totals 12 residues. V was clipped by 3 bases and J by 2 bases, with 4 bases between them. Here the CDR3 DNA reads TGTGCCAGCAGCTTCAGCAACACTGAAGCTTTCTTT. Its protein is CASSFSNTEAFF.